A selection of T cell receptor beta chains follows, all from one sample in a study of cytomegalovirus exposure and HLA in healthy donors. Only in-frame clones appear in the TCRdb table, and some are missing; sequencing was by immunoSEQ multiplex PCR. The table shows about 150,000 clones, with 80% to 90% occurring only once. Sequencing was performed on PBMCs. Receptor source: a woman between 25 and 40 years old in good health and CMV-seronegative. The CDR3 runs from the conserved cysteine through the conserved F or W. The order of the fields is V gene, D gene, clone size, J gene, CDR3 protein, CDR3 DNA. D genes are given only for firm matches. Size values are once, few and many counts, or a class for expanded clones, and some rows have none.

TRBV30	TRBD1	-	TRBJ1-2	CAWSSKGALNYGYTF	TGTGCCTGGAGTTCAAAGGGGGCACTTAACTATGGCTACACCTTC
TRBV30	TRBD1	few	TRBJ2-2	CACRFRTGDTGELFF	TGTGCCTGCCGTTTTAGGACAGGGGACACCGGGGAGCTGTTTTTT
TRBV28	TRBD1	once	TRBJ1-3	CASSGQGAGNTIYF	TGTGCCAGCAGTGGACAGGGGGCTGGAAACACCATATATTTT
TRBV7-2	TRBD2	-	TRBJ2-1	CASSSPTSGTSYNEQFF	TGTGCCAGCAGCTCTCCAACTAGCGGGACCTCCTACAATGAGCAGTTCTTC
TRBV7-7	-	-	TRBJ2-3	CASSLKYTDTQYF	TGTGCTAGCAGCTTAAAATATACAGATACGCAGTATTTT
TRBV7-9	-	-	TRBJ2-5	CASGSRAETQYF	TGTGCCAGCGGCAGCAGGGCAGAGACCCAGTACTTC
TRBV6-5	TRBD2	once	TRBJ2-1	CASSSGTSSSEQFF	TGTGCCAGCAGTTCCGGGACTAGCTCGAGTGAGCAGTTCTTC
TRBV7-2	TRBD1	-	TRBJ2-1	CASSPRQGGLEQFF	TGTGCCAGCAGCCCGAGACAGGGGGGGCTTGAGCAGTTCTTC
TRBV7-8	TRBD1	-	TRBJ1-3	CASSARTGPFFSGNTIYF	TGTGCCAGCAGCGCAAGGACAGGGCCCTTTTTCTCTGGAAACACCATATATTTT
TRBV7-6	-	-	TRBJ2-7	CASSLTGREQYF	TGTGCCAGCAGCTTAACAGGGCGCGAGCAGTACTTC
TRBV28	TRBD1	-	TRBJ1-1	CASLPHLRGLGGFF	TGTGCCAGCCTACCCCACCTGAGGGGGCTTGGGGGTTTCTTT
TRBV2	TRBD2	-	TRBJ2-7	CASSEAGGLGYEQYF	TGTGCCAGCAGTGAAGCGGGAGGGTTAGGATACGAGCAGTACTTC
TRBV2	TRBD1	few	TRBJ1-4	CASSEGDRGLREKLFF	TGTGCCAGCAGTGAAGGCGACAGGGGGCTGCGTGAAAAACTGTTTTTT
TRBV7-3	TRBD2	-	TRBJ2-3	CASSLNPSGGVDTQYF	TGTGCCAGCAGCTTAAATCCTAGCGGGGGAGTAGATACGCAGTATTTT
TRBV11-2	-	-	TRBJ1-2	CAFGELWGYTF	TGTGCCTTCGGGGAGCTCTGGGGCTACACCTTC
TRBV27	-	-	TRBJ2-7	CASSSDNAYEQYF	TGTGCCAGCAGTTCCGACAATGCCTACGAGCAGTACTTC
TRBV19	TRBD1	-	TRBJ2-4	CASSIDPGQGKNIQYF	TGTGCCAGTAGTATAGATCCGGGACAGGGGAAAAACATTCAGTACTTC
TRBV30	-	-	TRBJ2-7	CAWSVGGGAYEQYF	TGTGCCTGGAGTGTAGGTGGGGGGGCGTACGAGCAGTACTTC
TRBV30	TRBD1	-	TRBJ1-5	CAWSGPGQNNQPQHF	TGTGCCTGGAGCGGCCCGGGACAGAATAATCAGCCCCAGCATTTT
TRBV28	-	-	TRBJ1-2	CASGAGIRGYTF	TGTGCGTCCGGAGCGGGGATTAGGGGCTACACCTTC
TRBV7-9	TRBD1	-	TRBJ2-7	CSSSLTQGAYEQYF	TGTTCCAGCAGCTTAACTCAGGGGGCCTACGAGCAGTACTTC
TRBV5-1	TRBD1	-	TRBJ2-2	CASSRGQGGTGELFF	TGCGCCAGCAGCCGGGGACAGGGGGGAACCGGGGAGCTGTTTTTT
TRBV28	TRBD1	-	TRBJ1-2	CASSSDPTGDPYGYTF	TGTGCCAGCAGTTCAGACCCCACAGGGGACCCCTATGGCTACACCTTC
TRBV28	-	-	TRBJ1-2	CASSPILGAGAGYGYTF	TGTGCCAGCAGTCCGATTCTGGGGGCAGGGGCTGGGTATGGCTACACCTTC
TRBV5-5	-	-	TRBJ1-1	CASSPGWRGLNTEAFF	TGTGCCAGCAGCCCCGGGTGGAGGGGCTTGAACACTGAAGCTTTCTTT
TRBV19	TRBD1	-	TRBJ2-7	CASTNGPTGAPYEQYF	TGTGCCAGTACAAATGGGCCGACAGGGGCGCCCTACGAGCAGTACTTC
TRBV9	TRBD2	-	TRBJ2-1	CASSEQTSGIQNEQFF	TGTGCCAGCAGCGAACAAACTAGCGGGATACAAAATGAGCAGTTCTTC
TRBV28	TRBD1	once	TRBJ1-4	CASSYGTGEEKLFF	TGTGCCAGCAGTTACGGGACAGGGGAAGAAAAACTGTTTTTT
TRBV2	-	-	TRBJ2-1	CASSEAVYNEQFF	TGTGCCAGCAGTGAGGCGGTCTACAATGAGCAGTTCTTC
TRBV28	TRBD1	-	TRBJ1-1	CASSLTGGGTEAFF	TGTGCCAGCAGTTTAACAGGGGGAGGAACTGAAGCTTTCTTT
TRBV6-6	TRBD2	once	TRBJ2-5	CASRLAGQETQYF	TGTGCCAGCAGGCTAGCGGGGCAAGAGACCCAGTACTTC
TRBV4-3	-	-	TRBJ2-1	CASSQYRDSRRVGEQFF	TGCGCCAGCAGCCAATACCGGGACTCCCGGCGGGTCGGTGAGCAGTTCTTC
TRBV9	-	-	TRBJ1-2	CASSVSGSRYGYTF	TGTGCCAGCAGCGTGTCGGGGAGTAGGTATGGCTACACCTTC
TRBV5-1	-	-	TRBJ2-7	CASSSQGLVPYEQYF	TGCGCCAGCAGCTCACAGGGCCTCGTGCCCTACGAGCAGTACTTC
TRBV19	TRBD2	-	TRBJ2-1	CASSIAASGSYNEQFF	TGTGCCAGTAGTATAGCGGCTAGCGGTTCCTACAATGAGCAGTTCTTC
TRBV9	-	once	TRBJ2-1	CASSVGGGPVNEQFF	TGTGCCAGCAGCGTAGGGGGGGGGCCCGTCAATGAGCAGTTCTTC
TRBV15	-	few	TRBJ1-6	CATRRGGGEGSPLHF	TGTGCCACCAGGAGAGGGGGAGGCGAGGGTTCACCCCTCCACTTT
TRBV7-9	-	-	TRBJ1-6	CASSLAGRGYNSPLHF	TGTGCCAGCAGCTTAGCTGGCAGGGGATATAATTCACCCCTCCACTTT
TRBV6-5	-	-	TRBJ1-1	CASSAQENTEAFF	TGTGCCAGCAGTGCACAGGAGAACACTGAAGCTTTCTTT
TRBV18	-	-	TRBJ2-5	CASSLEQETQYF	TGTGCCAGCTCATTAGAACAAGAGACCCAGTACTTC
TRBV30	-	-	TRBJ2-2	CAWRPDRVRRLNTGELFF	TGTGCCTGGAGACCGGACCGGGTCAGGAGACTAAACACCGGGGAGCTGTTTTTT
TRBV30	TRBD1	-	TRBJ1-4	CAWSVRVRTGGIRLVNAVF	TGTGCCTGGAGTGTACGAGTGAGGACAGGGGGCATCCGTTTAGTAAATGCTGTTTTT
TRBV6-6	TRBD1	-	TRBJ2-6	CASTSGGYGANVLTF	TGTGCCAGCACGTCAGGGGGCTATGGGGCCAACGTCCTGACTTTC
TRBV18	-	-	TRBJ2-7	CASSRDWDEQYF	TGTGCCAGCTCACGTGACTGGGACGAGCAGTACTTC
TRBV28	TRBD2	-	TRBJ2-3	CAIQPRLAGAIDTQYF	TGTGCCATCCAACCCCGACTAGCGGGAGCAATAGATACGCAGTATTTT
TRBV27	-	-	TRBJ2-3	CASSLRRPDTQYF	TGTGCCAGCAGTTTGAGGCGGCCAGATACGCAGTATTTT
TRBV6-1	TRBD1	-	TRBJ2-7	CASSARQGVLPYEQYF	TGTGCCAGCAGTGCAAGACAGGGCGTACTCCCCTACGAGCAGTACTTC
TRBV9	TRBD1	-	TRBJ1-2	CASSVSGTGEGGYTF	TGTGCCAGCAGCGTCTCCGGGACAGGGGAGGGTGGCTACACCTTC
TRBV2	-	-	TRBJ1-2	CASSVPRWDINYGYTF	TGTGCCAGCAGTGTGCCCCGATGGGACATAAACTATGGCTACACCTTC
TRBV6-5	TRBD1	-	TRBJ1-1	CASRQGLGTEAFF	TGTGCCAGCAGACAGGGGTTGGGCACTGAAGCTTTCTTT
TRBV2	TRBD1	once	TRBJ2-1	CASSWDRLKSSYNEQFF	TGTGCCAGCAGCTGGGACAGGCTAAAGAGCTCCTACAATGAGCAGTTCTTC
TRBV7-3	TRBD1	-	TRBJ1-1	CASSKNGDRGSVAFF	TGTGCCAGCAGTAAAAACGGGGACAGGGGGTCGGTAGCTTTCTTT
TRBV13	TRBD1	-	TRBJ2-3	CASSLRTGGPTDTQYF	TGTGCCAGCAGCTTAAGGACAGGGGGGCCCACAGATACGCAGTATTTT
TRBV7-9	-	-	TRBJ2-1	CASSSPDRTVGNEQFF	TGTGCCAGCAGCTCTCCCGACAGGACTGTGGGCAATGAGCAGTTCTTC
TRBV19	-	-	TRBJ1-1	CASNPGGNTEAFF	TGTGCCAGTAACCCTGGCGGGAACACTGAAGCTTTCTTT
TRBV30	-	-	TRBJ2-7	CAWVGPGTYEQYF	TGTGCCTGGGTGGGTCCGGGTACCTACGAGCAGTACTTC
TRBV7-6	TRBD2	-	TRBJ2-2	CASSSGGTGELFF	TGTGCCAGCAGCTCGGGGGGCACCGGGGAGCTGTTTTTT
TRBV5-6	TRBD1	-	TRBJ2-7	CASSIRTGSEQYF	TGTGCCAGCAGCATTCGGACAGGGAGCGAGCAGTACTTC
TRBV2	TRBD1	-	TRBJ1-5	CASMTGTQPQHF	TGTGCCAGCATGACAGGGACTCAGCCCCAGCATTTT